The next 12 T cell receptor beta chains were all read from a single sample in a study of breast tumors, draining lymph nodes, adjacent tissues. Axillary draining lymph nodes of breast cancer patients supplied the node samples. TCRdb reprocessed the multiplex PCR reads via MiXCR and lists one record per CDR3 protein. The sample lists tens of thousands of distinct CDR3 sequences; approximately 19% were seen once. The sample was axillary lymph node tissue. These receptors all come from a female donor with breast cancer. Some clones in this sample may be carry-over from other donors' samples.

At least ten counts were recorded for this clonotype. This chain uses TRBV4-3 with TRBJ2-7; 9 bases map to TRBD2. Germline CDR1 is LGHNA and CDR2 is YSLEER. Trimming took 1 base from V and 0 from J; bases not matched to a gene: 1. This CDR3 spans 15 amino acids. For the CDR3, the DNA is TGCGCCAGCAGCCAAGGACTAGCGGCCTCCTACGAGCAGTACTTC. Amino acids: CASSQGLAASYEQYF.

The chain has TRBV27 and TRBJ2-7; the match to TRBD2 covers 10 bases. V lost 5 bases to trimming and J lost 1 base; unmatched junction nucleotides: 5. CDR3 length equals 15 residues. Germline assignment: CDR1 MNHEY and CDR2 SMNVEV (reference sequence). CDR3 nucleotide sequence: TGTGCCAGCAGTGGAAGCGGGAGGGGTTCCTACGAGCAGTACTTC. This encodes CASSGSGRGSYEQYF.

This clonotype was observed at least ten times. CDR3 sequence reads: CASSDNPLYPYNEQFF. In DNA form, the CDR3 reads TGCGCCAGCAGCGACAACCCTCTTTACCCCTACAATGAGCAGTTCTTC. The rearrangement uses TRBV5-1 and TRBJ2-1, with D unresolved. This CDR3 region has 16 residues. Between the trimmed V and J ends, which lost 4 bases and 2 bases, there was a span of 16 bases. Per the germline V gene, CDR1 is SGHRS and CDR2 is YFSETQ. Combining the CDR3 with reference TRBV5-1 and TRBJ2-1 gives the whole variable domain KAGVTQTPRYLIKTRGQQVTLSCSPISGHRSVSWYQQTPGQGLQFLFEYFSETQRNKGNFPGRFSGRQFSNSRSEMNVSTLELGDSALYLCASSDNPLYPYNEQFFGPGTRLTVL.

In regard to this clonotype: The junction shows a germline mismatch at one end, possibly a read error. This chain links TRBV6-1 with TRBJ2-7; D unclear. This CDR3 spans 12 amino acids. CDR1 and CDR2 from the germline V gene are MNHNS and SASEGT. For the CDR3, the DNA is TGTTCCAGCAGTGAAGTTAGCTACGAGCAGTACTTC. Its translation is CSSSEVSYEQYF.

Many counts were recorded for this clonotype. The genes are TRBV30 and TRBJ1-2; D unresolved. The ends were cut back, 7 bases at V and 5 bases at J, with 8 bases in the middle. The CDR3 extends over 10 amino acids. Germline V gives CDR1 GTSNPN, CDR2 SVGIG (reference sequence). The CDR3 sequence is CASYLYGYTF. The CDR3 region has the DNA TGTGCCTCATACCTGTATGGCTACACCTTC. Full variable domain (remainder filled in from reference TRBV30 and TRBJ1-2): SQTIHQWPATLVQPVGSPLSLECTVEGTSNPNLYWYRQAAGRGLQLLFYSVGIGQISSEVPQNLSASRPQDRQFILSSKKLLLSDSGFYLCASYLYGYTFGSGTRLTVV.

This clonotype was seen a few times. The gene calls are TRBV29-1 and TRBJ2-1; 14 bases are a match to TRBD2. The trim removed 6 bases at V and 9 bases at J, leaving 10 bases unmatched. CDR1 is SQVTM and CDR2 is ANQGSEA in the germline V gene. CDR3 length: 15 residues. CDR3 DNA: TGCAGCGTGGGGGGACTAGCGGGGGCCTTTAGTGAGCAGTTCTTC. Protein product: CSVGGLAGAFSEQFF.

J is TRBJ2-3 and V is TRBV28; D is possibly TRBD2 (6 bases). Trimming removed 6 bases at V and 2 bases at J, with 12 bases between. Germline V CDR1 and CDR2: MDHEN, SYDVKM. The CDR3 is made up of 14 amino acids. The CDR3 nucleotides read TGTGCCAGCAGGTCCCAGGGACTCACAGATACGCAGTATTTT. Its translation is CASRSQGLTDTQYF.

Details on this clonotype: A much larger clone lies one base from this, so it may be a read error. The rearrangement joins TRBV30 to TRBJ2-7; no clear D. Looked up from germline, CDR1 is GTSNPN and CDR2 is SVGIG (reference sequence). This CDR3 comprises 11 residues. CDR3 nucleotides: TGTACCTGGAGTGCTCAGGTCGAGCAGTACTTC. Translation gives CTWSAQVEQYF. Drawing the rest from reference TRBV30 and TRBJ2-7, the complete variable domain is SQTIHQWPATLVQPVGSPLSLECTVEGTSNPNLYWYRQAAGRGLQLLFYSVGIGQISSEVPQNLSASRPQDRQFILSSKKLLLSDSGFYLCTWSAQVEQYFGPGTRLTVT.

On this clonotype: A much bigger clone sits one base away, suggesting this may be a read error. This chain connects TRBV5-6 to TRBJ1-2; D remains unclear. V was cut by 0 bases and J by 4 bases, with 10 bases left in between. The CDR3 spans 14 residues. CDR1 and CDR2 from the germline V gene are SGHDT and YYEEEE. Written as DNA, the CDR3 is TGTGCCAGCAGCTTGGTTCGGGGTGGCTATGGCTACACCTTC. Translation: CASSLVRGGYGYTF.

Points on this clonotype: One base away lies a much larger clone, so this may be a sequencing read error. V gene TRBV19 combines with J gene TRBJ1-5; D unresolved. Germline V gives CDR1 LNHDA, CDR2 SQIVND (reference sequence). The CDR3 has 14 amino acids. Trimming took off 11 bases at V and 9 bases at J, with 23 bases between the two ends. Written as DNA, the CDR3 is TGTGCCGGTACGATGCGGGCAGATAGAGCGCCCCAGCATTTT. Amino acids: CAGTMRADRAPQHF.

The J gene is TRBJ2-1, the V gene TRBV20-1; 7 bases line up with TRBD2. Germline assignment: CDR1 DFQATT and CDR2 SNEGSKA (reference sequence). This CDR3 is built from 15 residues. The junction had 15 bases not matched to a gene; V was cut back by 5 bases and J by 8 bases. CDR3 in amino acids: CSAPSLPSGRDEQFF. CDR3 in DNA: TGCAGTGCTCCCTCTCTGCCTAGCGGACGTGATGAGCAGTTCTTC.

There are many counts of this clonotype. The V and J genes are TRBV20-1 and TRBJ2-7; 9 bases are a match to TRBD2. CDR3 length equals 15 residues. Germline V gene data show CDR1 as DFQATT and CDR2 as SNEGSKA (reference sequence). The junction had 6 bases not matched to a gene; V was cut back by 0 bases and J by 3 bases. DNA for the CDR3: TGCAGTGCTAGAGAAGGTAGCGGGAGAAACTACGAGCAGTACTTC. It codes for CSAREGSGRNYEQYF.